This T cell receptor beta chain was recovered during a study of breast tumors, draining lymph nodes, adjacent tissues. Trimming took 3 bases from V and 0 from J, leaving 12 bases between them. In germline, CDR1 is KGHSH, CDR2 LQKENI. This CDR3 is 15 amino acids long. This clonotype was observed many times. As yet, its antigen is unknown. Using its own MiXCR run on the multiplex PCR reads, TCRdb lists one record per CDR3 protein. The sample carries approximately 200,000 distinct CDR3 sequences, 30% to 40% recorded once. Samples came from axillary lymph nodes draining the breast cancer. Regarding the study as a whole: Data fit most tumor T cells coming from lymph node, expanding in tumor. Tumor repertoires ranked between lymph nodes and nontumor tissue in diversity, with V and J gene preferences.

The rearrangement joins TRBV18 to TRBJ2-7; D call uncertain. The sample was axillary lymph node tissue. This receptor was taken from a female donor with breast cancer. Some clones in this sample may be carry-over from other donors' samples. The CDR3 nucleotides read TGTGCCAGCTCACCCCTGGACGAGGCCTCCTACGAGCAGTACTTC. It codes for CASSPLDEASYEQYF.